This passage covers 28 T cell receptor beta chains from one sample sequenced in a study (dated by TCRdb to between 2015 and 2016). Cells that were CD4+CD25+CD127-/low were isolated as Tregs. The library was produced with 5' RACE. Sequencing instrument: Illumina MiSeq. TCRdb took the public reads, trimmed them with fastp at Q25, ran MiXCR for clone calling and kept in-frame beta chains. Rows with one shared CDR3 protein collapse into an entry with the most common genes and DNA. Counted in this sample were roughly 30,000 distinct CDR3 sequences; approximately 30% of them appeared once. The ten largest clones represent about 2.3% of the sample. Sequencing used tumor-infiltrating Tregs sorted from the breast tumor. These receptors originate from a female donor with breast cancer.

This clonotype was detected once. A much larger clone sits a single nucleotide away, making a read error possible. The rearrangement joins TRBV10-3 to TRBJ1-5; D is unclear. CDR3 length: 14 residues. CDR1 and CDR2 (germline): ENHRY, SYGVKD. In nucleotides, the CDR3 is TGTGCCATCGGTGAGGCCCTGAGCAATCAGCCCCAGCATTTT. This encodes CAIGEALSNQPQHF.

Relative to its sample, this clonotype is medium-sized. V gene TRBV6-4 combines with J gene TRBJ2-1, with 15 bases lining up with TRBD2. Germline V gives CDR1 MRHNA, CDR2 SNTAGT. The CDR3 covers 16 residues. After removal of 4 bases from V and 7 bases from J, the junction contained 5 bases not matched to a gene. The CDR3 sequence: CASSAWTSGRVNEQFF. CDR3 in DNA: TGTGCCAGCAGTGCCTGGACTAGCGGGAGGGTAAATGAGCAGTTCTTC.

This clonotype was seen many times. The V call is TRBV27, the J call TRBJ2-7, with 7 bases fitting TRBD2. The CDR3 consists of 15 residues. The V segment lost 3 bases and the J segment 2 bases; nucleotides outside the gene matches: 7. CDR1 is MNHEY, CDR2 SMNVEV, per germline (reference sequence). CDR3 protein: CASSFLCGTTYEQYF. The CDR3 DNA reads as TGTGCCAGCAGTTTTCTTTGCGGGACTACCTACGAGCAGTACTTC.

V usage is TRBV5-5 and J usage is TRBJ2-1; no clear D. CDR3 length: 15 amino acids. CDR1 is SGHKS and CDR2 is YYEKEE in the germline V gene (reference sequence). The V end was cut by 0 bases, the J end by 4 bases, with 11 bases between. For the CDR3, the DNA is TGTGCCAGCAGCTTGGAGTGGCAGGTGTACAATGAGCAGTTCTTC. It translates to CASSLEWQVYNEQFF.

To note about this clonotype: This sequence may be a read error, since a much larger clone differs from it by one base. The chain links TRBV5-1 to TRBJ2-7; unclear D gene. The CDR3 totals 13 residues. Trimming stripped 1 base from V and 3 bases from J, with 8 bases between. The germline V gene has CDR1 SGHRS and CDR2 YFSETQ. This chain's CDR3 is CASSLTWNYEQYF. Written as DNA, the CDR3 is TGCGCCAGCAGCTTGACGTGGAACTACGAGCAGTACTTC.

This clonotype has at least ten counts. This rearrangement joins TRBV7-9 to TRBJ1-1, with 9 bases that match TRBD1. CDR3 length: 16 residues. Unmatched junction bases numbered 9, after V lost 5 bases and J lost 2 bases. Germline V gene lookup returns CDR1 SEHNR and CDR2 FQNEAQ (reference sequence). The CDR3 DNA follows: TGTGCCAGCAGCCCCATGGGGACAGGGAGCAACACTGAAGCTTTCTTT. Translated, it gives CASSPMGTGSNTEAFF. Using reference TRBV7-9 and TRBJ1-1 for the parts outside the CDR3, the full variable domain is DTGVSQNPRHKITKRGQNVTFRCDPISEHNRLYWYRQTLGQGPEFLTYFQNEAQLEKSRLLSDRFSAERPKGSFSTLEIQRTEQGDSAMYLCASSPMGTGSNTEAFFGQGTRLTVV.

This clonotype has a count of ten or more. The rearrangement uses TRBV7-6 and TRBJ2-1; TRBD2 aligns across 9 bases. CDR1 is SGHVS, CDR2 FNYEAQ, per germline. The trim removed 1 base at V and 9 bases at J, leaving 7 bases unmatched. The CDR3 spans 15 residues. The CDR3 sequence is CASSLGLAGNGEQFF. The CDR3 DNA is TGTGCCAGCAGCTTAGGGCTAGCGGGGAACGGTGAGCAGTTCTTC.

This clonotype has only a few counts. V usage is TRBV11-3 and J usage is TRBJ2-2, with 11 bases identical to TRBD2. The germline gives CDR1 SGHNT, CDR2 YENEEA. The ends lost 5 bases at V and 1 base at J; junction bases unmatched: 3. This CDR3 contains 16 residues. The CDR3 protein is CASSKGLAENTGELFF. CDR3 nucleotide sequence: TGTGCCAGCAGCAAGGGACTAGCGGAGAACACCGGGGAGCTGTTTTTT.

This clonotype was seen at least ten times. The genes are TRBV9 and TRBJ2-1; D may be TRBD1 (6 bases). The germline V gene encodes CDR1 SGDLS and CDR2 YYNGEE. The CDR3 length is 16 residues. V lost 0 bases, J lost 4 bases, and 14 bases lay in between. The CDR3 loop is CASSVDGGPTYNEQFF. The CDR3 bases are TGTGCCAGCAGCGTAGATGGGGGCCCGACATACAATGAGCAGTTCTTC.

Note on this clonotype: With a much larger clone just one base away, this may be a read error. This CDR3 reads CASSVAGLRTNEQYF. CDR3 DNA sequence: TGTGCCAGCAGCGTAGCGGGTCTGCGCACCAACGAGCAGTACTTC. The rearrangement joins TRBV9 to TRBJ2-7, with D unclear. This CDR3 has 15 residues. Trimming removed 0 bases from V and 5 bases from J, with 15 bases in between. Germline V lookup: CDR1 SGDLS, CDR2 YYNGEE.

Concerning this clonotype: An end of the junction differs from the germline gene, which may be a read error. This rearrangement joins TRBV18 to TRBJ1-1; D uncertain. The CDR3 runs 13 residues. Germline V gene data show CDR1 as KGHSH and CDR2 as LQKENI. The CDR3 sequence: CVSSPPLYNEQFF. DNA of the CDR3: TGTGTCAGCTCACCTCCTCTGTATAATGAGCAGTTCTTT.

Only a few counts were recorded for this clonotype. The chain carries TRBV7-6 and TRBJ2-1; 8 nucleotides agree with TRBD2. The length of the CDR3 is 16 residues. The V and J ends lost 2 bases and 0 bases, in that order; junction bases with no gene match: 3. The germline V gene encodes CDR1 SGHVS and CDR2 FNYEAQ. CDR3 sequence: CASSLRGGSSYNEQFF. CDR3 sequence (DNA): TGTGCCAGCAGCTTACGGGGGGGCAGCTCCTACAATGAGCAGTTCTTC.

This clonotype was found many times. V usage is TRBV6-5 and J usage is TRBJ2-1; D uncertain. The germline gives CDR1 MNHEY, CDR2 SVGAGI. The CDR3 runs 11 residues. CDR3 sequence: CASTQYDEQFF. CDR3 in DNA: TGTGCGTCCACCCAGTACGATGAGCAGTTCTTC.

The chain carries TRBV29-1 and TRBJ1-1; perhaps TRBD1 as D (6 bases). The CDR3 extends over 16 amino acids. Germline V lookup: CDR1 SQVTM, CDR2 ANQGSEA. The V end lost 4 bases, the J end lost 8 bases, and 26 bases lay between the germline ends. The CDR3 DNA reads TGCAGCGTTGTAGGGGCGGACAGTGGCCTGGAAGGGGAAGCTTTCTTT. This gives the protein CSVVGADSGLEGEAFF.

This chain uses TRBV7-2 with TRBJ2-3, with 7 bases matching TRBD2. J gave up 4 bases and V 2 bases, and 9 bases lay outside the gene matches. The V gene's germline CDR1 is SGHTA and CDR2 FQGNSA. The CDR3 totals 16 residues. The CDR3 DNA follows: TGTGCCAGCAGCTTAACAGCGGGGCCCCCTTCAGATACGCAGTATTTT. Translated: CASSLTAGPPSDTQYF.

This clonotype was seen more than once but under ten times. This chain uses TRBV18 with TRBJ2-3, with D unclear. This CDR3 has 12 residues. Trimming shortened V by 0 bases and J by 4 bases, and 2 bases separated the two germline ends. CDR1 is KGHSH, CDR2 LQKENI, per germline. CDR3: CASSPPADTQYF. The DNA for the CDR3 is TGTGCCAGCTCACCACCGGCAGATACGCAGTATTTT.

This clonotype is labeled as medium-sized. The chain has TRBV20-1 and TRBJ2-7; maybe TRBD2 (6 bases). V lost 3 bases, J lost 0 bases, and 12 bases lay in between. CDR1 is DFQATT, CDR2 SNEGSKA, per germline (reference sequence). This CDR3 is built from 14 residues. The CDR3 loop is CSASGSGYSYEQYF. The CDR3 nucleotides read TGCAGTGCTAGCGGGAGCGGTTACTCCTACGAGCAGTACTTC.

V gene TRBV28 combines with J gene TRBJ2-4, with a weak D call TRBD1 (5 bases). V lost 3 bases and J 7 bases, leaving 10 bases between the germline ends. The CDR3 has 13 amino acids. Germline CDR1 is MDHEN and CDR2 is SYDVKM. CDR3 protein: CASSFRGGNIQYF. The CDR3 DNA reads TGTGCCAGCAGTTTTAGGGGTGGGAACATTCAGTACTTC. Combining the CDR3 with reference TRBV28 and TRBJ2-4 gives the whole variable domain DVKVTQSSRYLVKRTGEKVFLECVQDMDHENMFWYRQDPGLGLRLIYFSYDVKMKEKGDIPEGYSVSREKKERFSLILESASTNQTSMYLCASSFRGGNIQYFGAGTRLSVL.

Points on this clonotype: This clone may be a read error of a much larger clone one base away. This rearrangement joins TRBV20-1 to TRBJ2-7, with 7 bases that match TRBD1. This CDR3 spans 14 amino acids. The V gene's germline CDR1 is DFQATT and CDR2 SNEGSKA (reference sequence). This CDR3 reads CGATDRASSYEQYF. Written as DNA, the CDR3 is TGCGGTGCAACCGACAGGGCCAGCTCCTACGAGCAGTACTTC.

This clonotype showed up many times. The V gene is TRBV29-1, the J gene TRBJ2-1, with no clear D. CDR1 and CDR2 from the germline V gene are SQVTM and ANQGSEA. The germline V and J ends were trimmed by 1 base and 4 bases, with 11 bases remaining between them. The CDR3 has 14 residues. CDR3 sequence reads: CSVEGEIRYNEQFF. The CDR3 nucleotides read TGCAGCGTTGAAGGAGAAATACGATACAATGAGCAGTTCTTC.

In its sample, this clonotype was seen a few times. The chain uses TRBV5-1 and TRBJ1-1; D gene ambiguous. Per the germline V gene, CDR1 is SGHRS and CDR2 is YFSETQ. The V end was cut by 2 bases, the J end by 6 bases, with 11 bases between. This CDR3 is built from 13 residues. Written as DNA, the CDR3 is TGCGCCAGCAGCTTTAACAACAATGCTGAAGCTTTCTTT. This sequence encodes CASSFNNNAEAFF.

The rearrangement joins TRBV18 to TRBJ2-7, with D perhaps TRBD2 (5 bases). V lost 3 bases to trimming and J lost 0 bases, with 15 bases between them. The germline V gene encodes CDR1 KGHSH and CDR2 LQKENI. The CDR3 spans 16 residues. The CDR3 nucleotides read TGTGCCAGCTCACCGGAAGCCGGACTGAGCTCCTACGAGCAGTACTTC. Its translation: CASSPEAGLSSYEQYF.

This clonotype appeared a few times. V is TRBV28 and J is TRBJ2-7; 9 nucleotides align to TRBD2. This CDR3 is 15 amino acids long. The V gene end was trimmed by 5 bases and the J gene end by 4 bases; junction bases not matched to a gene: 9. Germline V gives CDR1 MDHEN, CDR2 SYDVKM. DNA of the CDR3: TGTGCCAGCAGTCTCGCCGCGGGAGGGCGGTACGAGCAGTACTTC. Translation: CASSLAAGGRYEQYF.

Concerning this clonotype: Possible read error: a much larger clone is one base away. CDR3 in amino acids: CASSPRGRGPNYGYTF. CDR3 coding DNA: TGTGCCAGCAGCCCAAGGGGACGGGGCCCTAACTATGGCTACACCTTC. The chain carries TRBV7-8 and TRBJ1-2; tentatively, D is TRBD1 (5 bases). Trimming took 5 bases from V and 0 from J, leaving 16 bases between them. Germline loops: CDR1 SGHVS, CDR2 FQNEAQ. The CDR3 consists of 16 residues.

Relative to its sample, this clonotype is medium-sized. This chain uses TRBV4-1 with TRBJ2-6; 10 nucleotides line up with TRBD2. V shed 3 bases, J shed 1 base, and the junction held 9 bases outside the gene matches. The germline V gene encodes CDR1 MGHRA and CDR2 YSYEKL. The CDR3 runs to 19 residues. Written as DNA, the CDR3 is TGCGCCAGCAGCCACCTCGGACTAGCGGACCCTTCTGGGGCCAACGTCCTGACTTTC. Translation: CASSHLGLADPSGANVLTF.

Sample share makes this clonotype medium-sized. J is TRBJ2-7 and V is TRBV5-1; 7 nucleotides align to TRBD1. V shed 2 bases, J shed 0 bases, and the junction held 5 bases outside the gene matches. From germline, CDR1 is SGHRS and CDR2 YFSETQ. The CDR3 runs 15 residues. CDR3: CASSFRQGTSYEQYF. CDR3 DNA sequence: TGCGCCAGCAGCTTCCGACAGGGCACCTCCTACGAGCAGTACTTC.

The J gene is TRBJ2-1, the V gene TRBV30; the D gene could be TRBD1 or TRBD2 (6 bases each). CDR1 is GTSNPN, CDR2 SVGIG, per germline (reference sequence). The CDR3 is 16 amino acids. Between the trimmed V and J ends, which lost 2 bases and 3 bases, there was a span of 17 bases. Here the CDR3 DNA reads TGTGCCTGGAGTATCCCTCGGGGGCGAGACTACAATGAGCAGTTCTTC. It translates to CAWSIPRGRDYNEQFF.

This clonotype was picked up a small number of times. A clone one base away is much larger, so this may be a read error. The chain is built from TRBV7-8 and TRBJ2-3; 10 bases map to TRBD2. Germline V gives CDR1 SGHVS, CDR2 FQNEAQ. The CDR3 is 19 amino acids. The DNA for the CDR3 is TGTGCCGGCAGCACGAGACTAGCGGGTGCCGCCCCTAGCACAGATACGCAGTATTTT. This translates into CAGSTRLAGAAPSTDTQYF.